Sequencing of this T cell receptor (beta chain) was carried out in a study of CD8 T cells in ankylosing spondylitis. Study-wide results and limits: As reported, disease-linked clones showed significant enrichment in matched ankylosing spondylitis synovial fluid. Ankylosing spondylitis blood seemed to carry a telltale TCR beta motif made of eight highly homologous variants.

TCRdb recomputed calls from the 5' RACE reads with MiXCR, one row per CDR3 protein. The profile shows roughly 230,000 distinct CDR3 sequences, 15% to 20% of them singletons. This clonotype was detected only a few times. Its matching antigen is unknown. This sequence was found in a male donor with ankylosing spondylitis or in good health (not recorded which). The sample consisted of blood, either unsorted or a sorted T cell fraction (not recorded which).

CDR3 sequence (DNA): TGCGCCAGCAGCCAAGATGTAATAGCGACTAGCGGGTACGAGCAGTACTTC. This sequence encodes CASSQDVIATSGYEQYF. The chain joins TRBV4-1 to TRBJ2-7; 10 nucleotides match TRBD2. The CDR3 runs 17 residues. With 0 bases clipped from V and 4 bases from J, the junction kept 9 bases outside the gene matches. CDR1 and CDR2 (germline): MGHRA, YSYEKL.